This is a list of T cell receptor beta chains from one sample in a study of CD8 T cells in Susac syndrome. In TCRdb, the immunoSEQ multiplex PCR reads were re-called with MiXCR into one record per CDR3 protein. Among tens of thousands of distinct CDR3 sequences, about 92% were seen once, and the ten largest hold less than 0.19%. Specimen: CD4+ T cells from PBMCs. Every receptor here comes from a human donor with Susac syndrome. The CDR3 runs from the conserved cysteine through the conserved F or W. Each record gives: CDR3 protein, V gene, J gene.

CAWSGPSAGTGGYGYTF	TRBV30	TRBJ1-2
CATGSGGAHEQFF	TRBV24-1	TRBJ2-1
CASSPIRGGTEAFF	TRBV18	TRBJ1-1
CSAREDRAQQFF	TRBV20-1	TRBJ2-1
CASSLVGIGGETQYF	TRBV5-1	TRBJ2-5
CASSPGATSNQPQHF	TRBV7-2	TRBJ1-5
CASSLGSAINQPQHF	TRBV7-9	TRBJ1-5
CSARVNAATYTF	TRBV20-1	TRBJ1-2
CSVEDRGGWSSYGAMGNTQYF	TRBV29-1	TRBJ2-3
CASSYPGLAGATDTQYF	TRBV6-5	TRBJ2-3
CASSTNRGLGNQPQHF	TRBV6-2/TRBV6-3	TRBJ1-5
CAWSLDRTGGAFF	TRBV30	TRBJ1-1
CASSFMGQLRNEQFF	TRBV27	TRBJ2-1
CASSKGHQFNQPQHF	TRBV5-6	TRBJ1-5
CATSDLPGQGGVRTGELFF	TRBV24-1	TRBJ2-2
CASSSRASISGANVLTF	TRBV7-8	TRBJ2-6
CASSSPGQGFYEQYF	TRBV5-1	TRBJ2-7